The subject of this entry is one T cell receptor beta chain. CDR3 size: 15 residues. The germline CDR1 and CDR2 sequences are MNHEY and SVGAGI. The ends were cut back, 6 bases at V and 1 base at J, with 15 bases in the middle. This entry is derived from a study of blood T cell repertoires in COVID-19. Study summary: COVID-19 samples from acute and convalescent phases originated in the United States, Italy and Spain. Sample material is recorded as cDNA or gDNA derived from T cells, B-cell-depleted T cells, or PBMCs.

Per the authors' pipeline: Using reference gene primer amplification, nucleated cell counts were estimated. Produced via immunoSEQ multiplex PCR; TCRdb's table is partial and in-frame only. The V and J calls and clone size come from that table; D and trimming were worked out from the DNA. The repertoire holds about 94,000 clones, with approximately 80% as singletons. The sequenced sample was peripheral blood. This sequence was found in a human donor in a cohort sampled during active COVID-19. The chain has TRBV6-5 and TRBJ2-5, with unresolved D. The CDR3: CASSRRGDLQETQYF. The CDR3 coding sequence is TGTGCCAGCAGCCGGCGCGGAGACCTCCAAGAGACCCAGTACTTC.